There are a few counts of the clone carrying this T cell receptor (beta chain). Seattle-derived patients entered the study during active infection and were followed longitudinally. Per the study methods: Estimation of nucleated cell counts relied on the amplification of reference gene primers. Profiled with immunoSEQ multiplex PCR; TCRdb holds only in-frame clones, not every one. V and J calls and clone size are those listed in that table; D and trimming were worked out from the DNA. The sample shows 200,000 to 250,000 clones, 70% to 85% of them seen only once. This sample is part of a study of blood T cell repertoires in COVID-19. Overall study context: Samples taken during acute and convalescent COVID-19 were collected in the United States, Italy and Spain.

Germline values: CDR1 SNHLY, CDR2 FYNNEI. The CDR3 has 16 residues. The trim removed 1 base at V and 3 bases at J, leaving 3 bases unmatched. Material for sequencing was peripheral blood. The TCR sequence derives from a woman older than 75 with COVID-19, enrolled during active disease. The chain employs TRBV2 and TRBJ2-2, with 9 bases that match TRBD2. CDR3 sequence: CASSEGLAVYTGELFF. The CDR3, as DNA: TGTGCCAGCAGTGAAGGACTAGCGGTCTACACCGGGGAGCTGTTTTTT.